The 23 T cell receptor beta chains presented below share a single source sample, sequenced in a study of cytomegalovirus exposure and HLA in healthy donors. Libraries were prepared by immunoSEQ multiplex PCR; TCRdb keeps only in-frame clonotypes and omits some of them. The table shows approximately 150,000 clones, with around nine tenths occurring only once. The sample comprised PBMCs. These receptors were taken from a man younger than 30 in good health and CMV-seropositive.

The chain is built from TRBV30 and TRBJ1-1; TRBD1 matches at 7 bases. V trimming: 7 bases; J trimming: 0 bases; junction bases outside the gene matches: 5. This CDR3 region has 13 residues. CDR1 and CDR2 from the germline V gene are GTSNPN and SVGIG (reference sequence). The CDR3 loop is CAFKGALNTEAFF. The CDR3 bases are TGTGCCTTTAAGGGGGCCTTGAACACTGAAGCTTTCTTT. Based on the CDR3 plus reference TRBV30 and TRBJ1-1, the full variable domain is SQTIHQWPATLVQPVGSPLSLECTVEGTSNPNLYWYRQAAGRGLQLLFYSVGIGQISSEVPQNLSASRPQDRQFILSSKKLLLSDSGFYLCAFKGALNTEAFFGQGTRLTVV.

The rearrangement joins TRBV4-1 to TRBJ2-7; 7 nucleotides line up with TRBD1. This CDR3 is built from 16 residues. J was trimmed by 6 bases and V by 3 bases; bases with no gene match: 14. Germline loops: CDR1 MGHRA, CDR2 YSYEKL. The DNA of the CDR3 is TGCGCCAGCAGCCAGTCTACCGGGACAGCCTTTGGCGAGCAGTACTTC. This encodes CASSQSTGTAFGEQYF.

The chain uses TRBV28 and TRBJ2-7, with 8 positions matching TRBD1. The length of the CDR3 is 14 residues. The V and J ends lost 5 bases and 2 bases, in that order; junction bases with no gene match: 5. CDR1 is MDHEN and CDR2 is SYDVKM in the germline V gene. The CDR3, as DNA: TGTGCCAGCAGTCCGGACAGGGAGACCTACGAGCAGTACTTC. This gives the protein CASSPDRETYEQYF.

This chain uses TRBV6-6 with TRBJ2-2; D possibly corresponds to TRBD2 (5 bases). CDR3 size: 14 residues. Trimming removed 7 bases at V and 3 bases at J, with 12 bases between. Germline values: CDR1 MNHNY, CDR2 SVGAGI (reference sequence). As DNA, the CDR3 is TGTGCCAGCAAAGGATACGGGGACACCGGGGAGCTGTTTTTT. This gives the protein CASKGYGDTGELFF.

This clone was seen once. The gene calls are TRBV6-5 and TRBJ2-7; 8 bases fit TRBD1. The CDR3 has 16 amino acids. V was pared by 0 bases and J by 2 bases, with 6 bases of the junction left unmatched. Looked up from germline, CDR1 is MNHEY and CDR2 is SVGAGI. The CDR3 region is CASSYSLAGGTYEQYF. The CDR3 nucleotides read TGTGCCAGCAGTTACTCGTTGGCAGGGGGCACCTACGAGCAGTACTTC.

The CDR3 is CASSLDGDWKEQFF. CDR3 bases: TGTGCCAGCAGCTTGGATGGGGACTGGAAAGAGCAGTTCTTC. The V gene is TRBV5-6, the J gene TRBJ2-1, with D possibly TRBD2 on 6 matching bases. Trimming left V 0 bases short and J 10 bases short, with 14 bases between. There are 14 residues in the CDR3. Germline values: CDR1 SGHDT, CDR2 YYEEEE.

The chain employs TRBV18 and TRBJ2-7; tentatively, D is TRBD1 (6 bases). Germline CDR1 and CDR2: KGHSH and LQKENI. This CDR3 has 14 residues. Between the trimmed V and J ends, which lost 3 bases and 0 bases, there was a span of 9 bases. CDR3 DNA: TGTGCCAGCTCACCGAGGGGGTCCTCCTACGAGCAGTACTTC. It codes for CASSPRGSSYEQYF.

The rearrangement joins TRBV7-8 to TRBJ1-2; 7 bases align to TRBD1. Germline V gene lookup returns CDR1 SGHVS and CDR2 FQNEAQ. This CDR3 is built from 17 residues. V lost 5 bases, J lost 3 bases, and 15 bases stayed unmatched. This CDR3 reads CASSLRQGWGIHYGYTF. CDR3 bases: TGTGCCAGCAGCCTACGACAGGGATGGGGGATTCACTATGGCTACACCTTC.

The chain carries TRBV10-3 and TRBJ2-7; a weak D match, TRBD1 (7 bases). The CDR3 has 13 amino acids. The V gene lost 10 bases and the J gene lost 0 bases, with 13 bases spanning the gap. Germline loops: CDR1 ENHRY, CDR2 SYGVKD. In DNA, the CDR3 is TGTGCCACCCGACAGGGACTCTCCTACGAGCAGTACTTC. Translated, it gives CATRQGLSYEQYF.

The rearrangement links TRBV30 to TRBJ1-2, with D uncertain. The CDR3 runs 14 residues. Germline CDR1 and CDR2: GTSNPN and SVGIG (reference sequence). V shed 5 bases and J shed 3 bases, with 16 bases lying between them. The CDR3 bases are TGTGCCTGGGTTACGAGGGAGGGAGACTATGGCTACACCTTC. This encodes CAWVTREGDYGYTF.

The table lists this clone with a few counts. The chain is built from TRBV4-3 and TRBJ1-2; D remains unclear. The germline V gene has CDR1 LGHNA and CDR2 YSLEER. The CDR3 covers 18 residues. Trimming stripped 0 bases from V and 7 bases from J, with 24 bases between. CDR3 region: CASSQDRGGPSKVSGYTF. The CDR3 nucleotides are TGCGCCAGCAGCCAAGATCGTGGAGGGCCTAGCAAAGTGAGTGGCTACACCTTC.

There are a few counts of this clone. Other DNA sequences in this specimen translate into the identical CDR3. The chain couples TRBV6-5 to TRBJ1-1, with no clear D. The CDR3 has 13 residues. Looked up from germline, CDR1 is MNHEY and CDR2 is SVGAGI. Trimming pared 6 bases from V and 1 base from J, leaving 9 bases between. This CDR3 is CASSFTENTEAFF. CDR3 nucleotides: TGTGCCAGCAGCTTTACAGAGAACACTGAAGCTTTCTTT.

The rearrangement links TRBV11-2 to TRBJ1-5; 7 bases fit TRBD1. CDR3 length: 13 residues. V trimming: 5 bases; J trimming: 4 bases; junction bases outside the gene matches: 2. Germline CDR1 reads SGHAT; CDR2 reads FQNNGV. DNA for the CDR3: TGTGCCAGCAGCCGACAGGGAAATCAGCCCCAGCATTTT. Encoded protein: CASSRQGNQPQHF.

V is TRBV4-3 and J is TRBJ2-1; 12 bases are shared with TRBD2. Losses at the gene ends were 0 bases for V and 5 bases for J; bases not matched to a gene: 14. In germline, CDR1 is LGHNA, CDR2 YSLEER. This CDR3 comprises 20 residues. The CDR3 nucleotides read TGCGCCAGCAGCCAAGAAAAGCCTAGCGGGGGGGATGTCAGCGACAATGAGCAGTTCTTC. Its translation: CASSQEKPSGGDVSDNEQFF.

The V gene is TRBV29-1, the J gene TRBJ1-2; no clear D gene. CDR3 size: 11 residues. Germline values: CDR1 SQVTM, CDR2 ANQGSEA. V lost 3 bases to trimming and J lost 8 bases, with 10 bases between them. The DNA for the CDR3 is TGCAGCGTTGATTCGTCTCCGGGCTACACCTTC. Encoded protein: CSVDSSPGYTF.

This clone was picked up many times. The CDR3 here is CASSSRSGRGYEQYF. The CDR3, as DNA: TGTGCCAGCAGCTCTCGGAGCGGGAGGGGCTACGAGCAGTACTTC. The rearrangement links TRBV13 to TRBJ2-7; 10 bases match TRBD2. V shed 4 bases and J 3 bases; nucleotides not matched to a gene: 6. CDR1 is PRHDT and CDR2 is FYEKMQ in the germline V gene (reference sequence). The CDR3 extends over 15 amino acids.

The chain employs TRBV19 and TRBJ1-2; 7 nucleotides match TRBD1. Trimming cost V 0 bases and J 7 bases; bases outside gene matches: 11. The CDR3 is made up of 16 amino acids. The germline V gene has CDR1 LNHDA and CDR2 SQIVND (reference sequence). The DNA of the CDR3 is TGTGCCAGTAGTATAGATAGGGGGACAGTAGGGGGTGGCTACACCTTC. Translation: CASSIDRGTVGGGYTF.

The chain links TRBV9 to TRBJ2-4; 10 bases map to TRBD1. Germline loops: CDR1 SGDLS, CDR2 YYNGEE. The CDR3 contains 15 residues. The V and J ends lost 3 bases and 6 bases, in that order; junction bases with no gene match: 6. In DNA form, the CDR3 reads TGTGCCAGCAGCGCAGTCGGGACAGGGGCAAACATTCAGTACTTC. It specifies CASSAVGTGANIQYF.

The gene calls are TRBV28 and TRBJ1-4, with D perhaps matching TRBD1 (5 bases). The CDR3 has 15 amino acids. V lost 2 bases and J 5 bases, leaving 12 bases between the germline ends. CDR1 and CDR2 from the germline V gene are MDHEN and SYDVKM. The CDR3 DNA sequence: TGTGCCAGCAGTTTACCCTCCGGGGGAAATGAAAAACTGTTTTTT. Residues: CASSLPSGGNEKLFF. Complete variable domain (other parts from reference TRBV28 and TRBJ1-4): DVKVTQSSRYLVKRTGEKVFLECVQDMDHENMFWYRQDPGLGLRLIYFSYDVKMKEKGDIPEGYSVSREKKERFSLILESASTNQTSMYLCASSLPSGGNEKLFFGSGTQLSVL.

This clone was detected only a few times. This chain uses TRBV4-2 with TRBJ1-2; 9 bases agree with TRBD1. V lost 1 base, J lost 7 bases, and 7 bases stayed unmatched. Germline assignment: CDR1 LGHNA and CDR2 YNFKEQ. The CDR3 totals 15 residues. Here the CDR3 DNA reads TGTGCCAGCAGCCAAGTTTCGGGACAGGGATCTGGCTACACCTTC. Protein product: CASSQVSGQGSGYTF.

Written as DNA, the CDR3 is TGTGCCAGCAGTTTGTTACACCGGGACAGGAATTTTAACTATGGCTACACCTTC. Amino acid sequence: CASSLLHRDRNFNYGYTF. The V and J genes are TRBV28 and TRBJ1-2, with 8 positions matching TRBD1. The germline CDR1 and CDR2 sequences are MDHEN and SYDVKM. The CDR3 extends over 18 amino acids. Trimming cost V 3 bases and J 1 base; bases outside gene matches: 13.

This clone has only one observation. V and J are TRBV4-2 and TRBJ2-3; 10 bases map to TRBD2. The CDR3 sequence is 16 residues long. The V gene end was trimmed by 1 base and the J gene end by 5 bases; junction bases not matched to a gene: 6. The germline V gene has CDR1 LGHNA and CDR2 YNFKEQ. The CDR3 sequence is CASSQAERGGEDTQYF. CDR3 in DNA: TGTGCCAGCAGCCAAGCTGAGCGGGGGGGAGAAGATACGCAGTATTTT.

The CDR3 protein is CASSHYPLTRYEAFF. DNA for the CDR3: TGTGCCAGCAGTCACTATCCCCTAACACGGTATGAAGCTTTCTTT. The chain uses TRBV27 and TRBJ1-1, with no clear D. This CDR3 is 15 amino acids long. Per the germline V gene, CDR1 is MNHEY and CDR2 is SMNVEV (reference sequence). The V and J ends lost 5 bases and 7 bases respectively, with 20 bases between them.